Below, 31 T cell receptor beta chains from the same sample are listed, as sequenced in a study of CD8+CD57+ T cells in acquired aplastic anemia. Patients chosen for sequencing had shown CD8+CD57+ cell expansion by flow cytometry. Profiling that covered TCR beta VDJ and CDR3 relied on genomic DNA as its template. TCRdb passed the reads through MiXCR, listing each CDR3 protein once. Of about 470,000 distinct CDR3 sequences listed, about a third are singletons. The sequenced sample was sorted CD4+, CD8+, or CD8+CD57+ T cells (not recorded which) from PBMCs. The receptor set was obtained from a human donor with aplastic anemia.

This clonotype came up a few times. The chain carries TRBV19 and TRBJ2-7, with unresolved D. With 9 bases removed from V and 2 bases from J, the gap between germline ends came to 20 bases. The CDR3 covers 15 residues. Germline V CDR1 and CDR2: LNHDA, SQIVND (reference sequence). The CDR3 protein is CASSLRGVYPYEQYF. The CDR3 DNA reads TGTGCCAGCAGTTTACGCGGCGTCTATCCCTACGAGCAGTACTTC.

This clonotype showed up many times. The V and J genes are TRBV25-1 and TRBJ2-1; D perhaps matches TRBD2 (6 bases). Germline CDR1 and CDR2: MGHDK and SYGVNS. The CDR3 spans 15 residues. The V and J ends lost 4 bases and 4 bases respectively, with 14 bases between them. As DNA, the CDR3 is TGTGCCAGCAGTGGGGACGGGAGACAATACAATGAGCAGTTCTTC. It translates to CASSGDGRQYNEQFF.

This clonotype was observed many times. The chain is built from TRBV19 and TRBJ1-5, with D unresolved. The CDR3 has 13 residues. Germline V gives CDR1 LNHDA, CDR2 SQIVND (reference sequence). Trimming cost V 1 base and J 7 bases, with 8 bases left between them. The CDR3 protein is CASSIAPRQPQHF. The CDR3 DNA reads TGTGCCAGTAGTATAGCCCCAAGGCAGCCCCAGCATTTT.

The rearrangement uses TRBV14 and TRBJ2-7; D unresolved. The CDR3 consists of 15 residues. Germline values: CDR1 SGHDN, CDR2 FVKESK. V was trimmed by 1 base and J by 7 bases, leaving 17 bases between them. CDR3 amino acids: CASSQVGVFSFEQYF. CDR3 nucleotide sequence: TGTGCCAGCAGCCAAGTTGGTGTCTTCAGTTTTGAGCAGTACTTC.

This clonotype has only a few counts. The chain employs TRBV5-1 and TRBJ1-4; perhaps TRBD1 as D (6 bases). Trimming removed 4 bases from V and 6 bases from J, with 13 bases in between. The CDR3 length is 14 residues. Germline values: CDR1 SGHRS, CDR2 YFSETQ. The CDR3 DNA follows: TGCGCCAGCAGCCCACAGGGAGTCGATGAAAAACTGTTTTTT. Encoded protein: CASSPQGVDEKLFF.

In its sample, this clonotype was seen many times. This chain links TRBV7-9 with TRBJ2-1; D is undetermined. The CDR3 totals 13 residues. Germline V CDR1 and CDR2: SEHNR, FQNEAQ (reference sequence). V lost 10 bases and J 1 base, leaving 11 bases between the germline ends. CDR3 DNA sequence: TGTGCCATCCCGGACGGATCCTACAATGAGCAGTTCTTC. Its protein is CAIPDGSYNEQFF.

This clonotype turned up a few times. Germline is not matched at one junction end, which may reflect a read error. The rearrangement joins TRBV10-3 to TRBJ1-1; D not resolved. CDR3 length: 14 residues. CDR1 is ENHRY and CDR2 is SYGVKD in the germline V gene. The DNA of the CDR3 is TGTGCCAGCAGTTACGAGGGTGATGTAGTTGAAGCTTTCTTT. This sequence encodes CASSYEGDVVEAFF.

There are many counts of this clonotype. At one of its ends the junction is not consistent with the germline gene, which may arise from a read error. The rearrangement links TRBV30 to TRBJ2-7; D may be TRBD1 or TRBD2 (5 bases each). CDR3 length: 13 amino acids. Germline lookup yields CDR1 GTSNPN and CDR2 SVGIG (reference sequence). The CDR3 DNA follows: TGTGCCTGGAGTGGGACGGGGCCCTACGAGCAATACTTC. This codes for CAWSGTGPYEQYF.

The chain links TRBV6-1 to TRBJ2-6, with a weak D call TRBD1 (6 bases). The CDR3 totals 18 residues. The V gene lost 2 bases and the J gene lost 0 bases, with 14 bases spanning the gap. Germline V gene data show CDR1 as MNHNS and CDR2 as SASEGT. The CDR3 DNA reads TGTGCCAGCAGTGAAAGGGGGTGGCAAAACTCTGGGGCCAACGTCCTGACTTTC. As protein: CASSERGWQNSGANVLTF.

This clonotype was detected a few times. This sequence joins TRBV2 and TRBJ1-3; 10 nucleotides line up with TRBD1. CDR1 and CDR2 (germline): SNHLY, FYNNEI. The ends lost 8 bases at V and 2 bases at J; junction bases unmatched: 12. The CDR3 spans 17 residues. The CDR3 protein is CASGRLGQGRAGNTIYF. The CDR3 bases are TGTGCCAGCGGCCGTTTGGGACAGGGGCGCGCTGGAAACACCATATATTTT.

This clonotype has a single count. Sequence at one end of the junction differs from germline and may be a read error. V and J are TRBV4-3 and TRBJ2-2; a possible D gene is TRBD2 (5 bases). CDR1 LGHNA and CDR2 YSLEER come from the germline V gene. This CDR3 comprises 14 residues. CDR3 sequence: CASSQGRITGELSF. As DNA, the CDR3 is TGCGCCAGCAGCCAAGGCCGGATCACCGGGGAGCTGTCTTTT.

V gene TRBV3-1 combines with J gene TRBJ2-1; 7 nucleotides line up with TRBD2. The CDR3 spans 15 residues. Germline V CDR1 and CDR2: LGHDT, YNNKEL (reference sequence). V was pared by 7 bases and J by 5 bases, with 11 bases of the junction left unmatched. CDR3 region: CASTRGDYRNNEQFF. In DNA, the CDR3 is TGTGCCAGCACCCGAGGGGACTACCGTAACAATGAGCAGTTCTTC.

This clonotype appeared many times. Here the CDR3 DNA reads TGCGCCAGCAGCCATGGACTAGCGGGAGGCGGATCCTACGAGCAGTACTTC. Residues: CASSHGLAGGGSYEQYF. The chain joins TRBV5-1 to TRBJ2-7, with TRBD2 matching over 14 bases. Per the germline V gene, CDR1 is SGHRS and CDR2 is YFSETQ. There are 17 residues in the CDR3. V shed 4 bases and J 1 base; nucleotides not matched to a gene: 7. Full variable domain (remainder filled in from reference TRBV5-1 and TRBJ2-7): KAGVTQTPRYLIKTRGQQVTLSCSPISGHRSVSWYQQTPGQGLQFLFEYFSETQRNKGNFPGRFSGRQFSNSRSEMNVSTLELGDSALYLCASSHGLAGGGSYEQYFGPGTRLTVT.

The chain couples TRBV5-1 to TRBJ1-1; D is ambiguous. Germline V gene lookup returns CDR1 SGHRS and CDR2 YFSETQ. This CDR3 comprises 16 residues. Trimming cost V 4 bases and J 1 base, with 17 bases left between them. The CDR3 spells CASSPSPGRRNTEAFF. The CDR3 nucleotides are TGCGCCAGCAGCCCGTCGCCCGGCAGAAGGAACACTGAAGCTTTCTTT. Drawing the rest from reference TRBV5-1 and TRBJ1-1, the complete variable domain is KAGVTQTPRYLIKTRGQQVTLSCSPISGHRSVSWYQQTPGQGLQFLFEYFSETQRNKGNFPGRFSGRQFSNSRSEMNVSTLELGDSALYLCASSPSPGRRNTEAFFGQGTRLTVV.

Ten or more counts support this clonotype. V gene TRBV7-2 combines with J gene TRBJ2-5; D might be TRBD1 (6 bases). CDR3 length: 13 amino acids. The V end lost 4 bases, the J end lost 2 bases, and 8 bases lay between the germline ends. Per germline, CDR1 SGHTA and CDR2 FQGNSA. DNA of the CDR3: TGTGCCAGCAGCTACAGGGTTCAAGAGACCCAGTACTTC. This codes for CASSYRVQETQYF.

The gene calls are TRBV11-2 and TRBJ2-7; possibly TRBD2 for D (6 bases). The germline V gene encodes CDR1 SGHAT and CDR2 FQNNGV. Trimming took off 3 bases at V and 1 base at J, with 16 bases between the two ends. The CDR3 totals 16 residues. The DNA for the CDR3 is TGTGCCAGCAGCTTGGGCCGGGGGAGGACATCCTACGAGCAGTACTTC. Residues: CASSLGRGRTSYEQYF.

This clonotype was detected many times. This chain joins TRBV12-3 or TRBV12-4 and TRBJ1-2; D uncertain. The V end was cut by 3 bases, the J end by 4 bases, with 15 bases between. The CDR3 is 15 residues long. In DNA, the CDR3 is TGTGCCAGCAGTTTTGTGGTCTCCAGTGTCTATGGCTACACCTTC. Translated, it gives CASSFVVSSVYGYTF.

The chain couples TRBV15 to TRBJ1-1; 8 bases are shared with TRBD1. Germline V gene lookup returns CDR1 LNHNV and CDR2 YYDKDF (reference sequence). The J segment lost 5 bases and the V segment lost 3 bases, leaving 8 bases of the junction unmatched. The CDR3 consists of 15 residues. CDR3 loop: CATSSNDRGSTEAFF. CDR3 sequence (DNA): TGTGCCACCAGCAGCAATGACAGGGGCAGTACTGAAGCTTTCTTT.

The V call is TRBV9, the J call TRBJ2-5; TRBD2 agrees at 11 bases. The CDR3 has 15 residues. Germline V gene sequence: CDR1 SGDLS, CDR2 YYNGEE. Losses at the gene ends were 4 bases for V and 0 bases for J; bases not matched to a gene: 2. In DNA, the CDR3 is TGTGCCAGCAGCACGACTAGCGGGGACCAAGAGACCCAGTACTTC. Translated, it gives CASSTTSGDQETQYF.

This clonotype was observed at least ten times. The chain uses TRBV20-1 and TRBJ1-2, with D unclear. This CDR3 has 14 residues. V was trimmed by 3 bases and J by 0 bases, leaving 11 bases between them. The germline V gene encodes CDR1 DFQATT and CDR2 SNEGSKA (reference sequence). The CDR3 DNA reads TGCAGTGCTAGGGACCGTCGAACTAACTATGGCTACACCTTC. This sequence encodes CSARDRRTNYGYTF.

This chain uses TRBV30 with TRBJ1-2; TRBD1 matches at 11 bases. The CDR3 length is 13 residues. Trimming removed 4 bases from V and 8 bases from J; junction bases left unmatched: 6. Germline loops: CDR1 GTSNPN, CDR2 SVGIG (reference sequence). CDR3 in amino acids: CAWTWTGGRGYTF. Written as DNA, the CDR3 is TGTGCCTGGACGTGGACAGGGGGCCGCGGCTACACCTTC. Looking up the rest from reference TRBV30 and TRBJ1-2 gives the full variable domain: SQTIHQWPATLVQPVGSPLSLECTVEGTSNPNLYWYRQAAGRGLQLLFYSVGIGQISSEVPQNLSASRPQDRQFILSSKKLLLSDSGFYLCAWTWTGGRGYTFGSGTRLTVV.

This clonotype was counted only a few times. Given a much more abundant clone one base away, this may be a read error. The CDR3 loop reads CASSPVRTMGAYEQYF. CDR3 nucleotide sequence: TGTGCTAGCAGCCCTGTAAGGACAATGGGGGCCTACGAGCAGTACTTC. This chain uses TRBV7-7 with TRBJ2-7; either TRBD1 or TRBD2 may fit D (5 bases each). The CDR3 is 16 residues long. Germline loops: CDR1 SSHAT, CDR2 FNYEAQ (reference sequence).

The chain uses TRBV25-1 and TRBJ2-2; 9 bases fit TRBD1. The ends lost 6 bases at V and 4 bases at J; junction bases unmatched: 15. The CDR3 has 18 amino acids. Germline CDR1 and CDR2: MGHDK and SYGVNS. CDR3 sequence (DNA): TGTGCCAGCAGCGACCACTACCGGGACAGGGTAATCACCGGGGAGCTGTTTTTT. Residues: CASSDHYRDRVITGELFF.

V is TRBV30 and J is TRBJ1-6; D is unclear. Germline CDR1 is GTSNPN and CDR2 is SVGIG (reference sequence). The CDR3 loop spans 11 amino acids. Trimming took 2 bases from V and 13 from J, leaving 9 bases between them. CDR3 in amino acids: CAWSPGIPLHF. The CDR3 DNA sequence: TGTGCCTGGAGTCCGGGGATTCCCCTCCACTTT.

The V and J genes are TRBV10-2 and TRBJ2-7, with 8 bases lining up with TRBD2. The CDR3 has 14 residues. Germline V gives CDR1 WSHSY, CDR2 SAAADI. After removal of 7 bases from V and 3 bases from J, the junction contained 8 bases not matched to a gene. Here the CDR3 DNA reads TGCGCCAGCACCCTCCTAGCGGGCGGCTACGAGCAGTACTTC. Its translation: CASTLLAGGYEQYF.

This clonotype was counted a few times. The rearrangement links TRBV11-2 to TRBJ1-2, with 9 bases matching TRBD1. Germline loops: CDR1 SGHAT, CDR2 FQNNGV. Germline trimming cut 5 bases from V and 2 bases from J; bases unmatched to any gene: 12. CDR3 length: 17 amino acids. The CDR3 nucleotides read TGTGCCAGCAGCCTCTCGGGACAGGGCAGCCTAAACTATGGCTACACCTTC. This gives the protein CASSLSGQGSLNYGYTF.

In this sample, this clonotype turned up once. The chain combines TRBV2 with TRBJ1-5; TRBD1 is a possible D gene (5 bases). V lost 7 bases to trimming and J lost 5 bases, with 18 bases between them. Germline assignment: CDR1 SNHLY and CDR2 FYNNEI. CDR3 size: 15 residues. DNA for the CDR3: TGTGCCAGCACCTCGCGGGGGGGTTCGGATCAGCCCCAGCATTTT. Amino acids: CASTSRGGSDQPQHF.

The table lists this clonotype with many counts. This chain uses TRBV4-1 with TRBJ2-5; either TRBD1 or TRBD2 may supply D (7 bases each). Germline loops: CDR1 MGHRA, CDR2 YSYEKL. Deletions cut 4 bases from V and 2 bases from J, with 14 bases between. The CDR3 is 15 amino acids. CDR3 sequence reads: CASSRQGGRQETQYF. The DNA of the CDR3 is TGCGCCAGCAGCCGACAGGGAGGGCGGCAAGAGACCCAGTACTTC.

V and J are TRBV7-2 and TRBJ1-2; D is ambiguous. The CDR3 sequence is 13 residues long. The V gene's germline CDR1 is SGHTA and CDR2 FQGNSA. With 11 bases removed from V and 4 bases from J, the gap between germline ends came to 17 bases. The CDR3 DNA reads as TGTGCCTACAACTCTCAGGCGACCTATGGCTACACCTTC. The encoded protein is CAYNSQATYGYTF.

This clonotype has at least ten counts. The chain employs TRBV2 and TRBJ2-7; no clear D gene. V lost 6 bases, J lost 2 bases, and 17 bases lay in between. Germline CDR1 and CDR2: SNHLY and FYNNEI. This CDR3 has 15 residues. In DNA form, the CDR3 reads TGTGCCAGCAGGGCGGTCCTGGGCCACACCTACGAGCAGTACTTC. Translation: CASRAVLGHTYEQYF.

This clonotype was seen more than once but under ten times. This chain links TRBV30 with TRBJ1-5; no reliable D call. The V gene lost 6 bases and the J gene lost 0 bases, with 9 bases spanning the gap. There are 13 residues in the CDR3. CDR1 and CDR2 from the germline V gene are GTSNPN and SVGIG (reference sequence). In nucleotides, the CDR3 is TGTGCCTGCCGGGAAGGTAGCAATCAGCCCCAGCATTTT. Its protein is CACREGSNQPQHF.